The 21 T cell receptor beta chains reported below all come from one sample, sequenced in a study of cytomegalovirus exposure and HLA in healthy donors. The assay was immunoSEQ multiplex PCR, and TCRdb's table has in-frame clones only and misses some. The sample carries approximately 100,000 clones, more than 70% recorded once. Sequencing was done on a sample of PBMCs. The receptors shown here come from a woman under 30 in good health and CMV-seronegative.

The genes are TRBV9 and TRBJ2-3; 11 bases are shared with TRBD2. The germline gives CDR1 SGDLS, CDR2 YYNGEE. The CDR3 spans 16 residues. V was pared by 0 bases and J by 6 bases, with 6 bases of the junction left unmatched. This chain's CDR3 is CASSVAFTSGSDTQYF. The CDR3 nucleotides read TGTGCCAGCAGCGTAGCTTTTACTAGCGGGAGTGATACGCAGTATTTT.

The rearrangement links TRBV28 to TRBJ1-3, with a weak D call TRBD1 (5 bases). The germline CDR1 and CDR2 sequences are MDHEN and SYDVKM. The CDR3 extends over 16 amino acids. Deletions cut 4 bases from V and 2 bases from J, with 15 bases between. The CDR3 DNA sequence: TGTGCCAGCAGTTCCGGATCCGCGGGGGCTGGAAACACCATATATTTT. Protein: CASSSGSAGAGNTIYF.

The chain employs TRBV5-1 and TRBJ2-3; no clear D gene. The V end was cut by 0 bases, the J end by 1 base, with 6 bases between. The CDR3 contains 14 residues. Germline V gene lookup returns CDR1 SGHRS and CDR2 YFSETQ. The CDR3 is CASSLEHRTDTQYF. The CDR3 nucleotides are TGCGCCAGCAGCTTGGAACACCGCACAGATACGCAGTATTTT.

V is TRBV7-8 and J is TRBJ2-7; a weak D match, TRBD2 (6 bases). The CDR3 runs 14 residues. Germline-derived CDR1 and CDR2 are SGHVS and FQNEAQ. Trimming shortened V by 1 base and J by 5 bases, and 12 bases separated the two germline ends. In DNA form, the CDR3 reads TGTGCCAGCAGCTTAGGGACTACCTTTGACGAGCAGTACTTC. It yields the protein CASSLGTTFDEQYF.

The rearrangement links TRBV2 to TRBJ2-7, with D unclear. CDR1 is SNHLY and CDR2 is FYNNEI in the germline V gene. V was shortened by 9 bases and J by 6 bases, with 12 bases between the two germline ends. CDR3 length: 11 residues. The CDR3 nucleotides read TGTGCCAGTTACTTCCATAGCGAGCAGTACTTC. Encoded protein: CASYFHSEQYF.

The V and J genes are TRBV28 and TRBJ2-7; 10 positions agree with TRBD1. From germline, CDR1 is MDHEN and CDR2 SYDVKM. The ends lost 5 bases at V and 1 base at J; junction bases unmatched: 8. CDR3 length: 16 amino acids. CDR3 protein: CASSPSGTGDSYEQYF. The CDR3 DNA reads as TGTGCCAGCAGTCCCTCGGGGACAGGGGATTCCTACGAGCAGTACTTC.

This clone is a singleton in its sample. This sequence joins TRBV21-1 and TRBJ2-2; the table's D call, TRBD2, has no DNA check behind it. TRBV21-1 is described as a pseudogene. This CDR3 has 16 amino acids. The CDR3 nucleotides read TGTGCCAGCAGCAAAGAACCCATCGGGAAGTCCGGGGAGCTGTTTTTT. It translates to CASSKEPIGKSGELFF.

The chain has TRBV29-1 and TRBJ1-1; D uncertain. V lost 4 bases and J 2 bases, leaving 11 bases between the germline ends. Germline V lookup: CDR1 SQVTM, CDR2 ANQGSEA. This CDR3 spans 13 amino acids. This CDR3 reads CSVGAEINTEAFF. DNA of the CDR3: TGCAGCGTTGGGGCAGAGATTAACACTGAAGCTTTCTTT.

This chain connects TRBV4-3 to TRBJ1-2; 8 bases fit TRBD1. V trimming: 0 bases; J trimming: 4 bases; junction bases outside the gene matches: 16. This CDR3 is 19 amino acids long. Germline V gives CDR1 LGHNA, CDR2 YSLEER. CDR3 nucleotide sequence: TGCGCCAGCAGCCAAGAAAATGACGACAGGGGAACTGGCCGCTATGGCTACACCTTC. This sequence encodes CASSQENDDRGTGRYGYTF.

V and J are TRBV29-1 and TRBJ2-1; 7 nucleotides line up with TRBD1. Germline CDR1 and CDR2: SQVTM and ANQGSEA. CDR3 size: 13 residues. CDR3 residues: CSGWQGVGNEQFF. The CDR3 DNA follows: TGCAGTGGGTGGCAGGGGGTCGGCAATGAGCAGTTCTTC.

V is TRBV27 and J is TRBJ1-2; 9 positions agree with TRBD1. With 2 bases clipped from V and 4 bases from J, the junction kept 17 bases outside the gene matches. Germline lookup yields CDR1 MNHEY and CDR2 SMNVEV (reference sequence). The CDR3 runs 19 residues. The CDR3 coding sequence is TGTGCCAGCAGTTTACCATGGGACAGGGCCTCTAACTTTGTCTATGGCTACACCTTC. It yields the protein CASSLPWDRASNFVYGYTF.

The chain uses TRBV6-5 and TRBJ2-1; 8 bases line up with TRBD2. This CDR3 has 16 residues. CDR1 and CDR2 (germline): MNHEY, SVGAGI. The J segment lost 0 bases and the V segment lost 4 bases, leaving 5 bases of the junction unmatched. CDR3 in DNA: TGTGCCAGCAGTTCGGGGGGGGCCACCTCCTACAATGAGCAGTTCTTC. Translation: CASSSGGATSYNEQFF.

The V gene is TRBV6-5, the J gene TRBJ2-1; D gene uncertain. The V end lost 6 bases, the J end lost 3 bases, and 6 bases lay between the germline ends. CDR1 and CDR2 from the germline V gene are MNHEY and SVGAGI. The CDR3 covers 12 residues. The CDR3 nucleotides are TGTGCCAGCAGAAACTTCTACAATGAGCAGTTCTTC. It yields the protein CASRNFYNEQFF.

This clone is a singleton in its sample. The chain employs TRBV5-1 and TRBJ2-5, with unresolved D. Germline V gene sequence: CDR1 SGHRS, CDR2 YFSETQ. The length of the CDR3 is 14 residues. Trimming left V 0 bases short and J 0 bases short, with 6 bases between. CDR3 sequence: CASSLGYNQETQYF. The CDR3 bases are TGCGCCAGCAGCTTGGGTTATAACCAAGAGACCCAGTACTTC.

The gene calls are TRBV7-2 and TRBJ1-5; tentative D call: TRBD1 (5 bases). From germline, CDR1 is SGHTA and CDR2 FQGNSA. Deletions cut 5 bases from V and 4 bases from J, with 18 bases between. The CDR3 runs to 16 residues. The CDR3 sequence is CASSPQTAFPNQPQHF. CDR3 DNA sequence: TGTGCCAGCAGCCCTCAGACAGCATTCCCTAATCAGCCCCAGCATTTT.

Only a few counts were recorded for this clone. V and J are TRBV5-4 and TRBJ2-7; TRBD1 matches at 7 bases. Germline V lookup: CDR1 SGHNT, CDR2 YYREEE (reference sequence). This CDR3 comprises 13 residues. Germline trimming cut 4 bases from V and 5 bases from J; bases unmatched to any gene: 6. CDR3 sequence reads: CASSPTGWDEQYF. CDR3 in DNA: TGTGCCAGCAGCCCGACAGGGTGGGACGAGCAGTACTTC. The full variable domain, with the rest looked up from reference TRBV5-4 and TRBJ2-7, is ETGVTQSPTHLIKTRGQQVTLRCSSQSGHNTVSWYQQALGQGPQFIFQYYREEENGRGNFPPRFSGLQFPNYSSELNVNALELDDSALYLCASSPTGWDEQYFGPGTRLTVT.

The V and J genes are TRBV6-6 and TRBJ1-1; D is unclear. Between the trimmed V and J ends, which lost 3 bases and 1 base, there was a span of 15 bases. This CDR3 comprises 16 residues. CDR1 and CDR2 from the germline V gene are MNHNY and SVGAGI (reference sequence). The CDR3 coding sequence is TGTGCCAGCAGTTATCCCCCCGGCAGGCCGAACACTGAAGCTTTCTTT. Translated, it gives CASSYPPGRPNTEAFF.

CDR3 bases: TGTGCCAGCAGTTTTCGGGGTGGTCTGTCTGAAGCTTTCTTT. The encoded protein is CASSFRGGLSEAFF. This rearrangement joins TRBV27 to TRBJ1-1; D is uncertain. Trimming shortened V by 3 bases and J by 6 bases, and 14 bases separated the two germline ends. The CDR3 loop spans 14 amino acids. Germline loops: CDR1 MNHEY, CDR2 SMNVEV (reference sequence).

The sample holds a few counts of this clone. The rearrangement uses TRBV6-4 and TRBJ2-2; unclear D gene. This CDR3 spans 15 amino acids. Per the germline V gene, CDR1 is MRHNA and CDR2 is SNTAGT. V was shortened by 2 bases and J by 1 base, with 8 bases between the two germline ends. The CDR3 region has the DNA TGTGCCAGCAGTGACGGGCCCGAGAACACCGGGGAGCTGTTTTTT. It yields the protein CASSDGPENTGELFF.

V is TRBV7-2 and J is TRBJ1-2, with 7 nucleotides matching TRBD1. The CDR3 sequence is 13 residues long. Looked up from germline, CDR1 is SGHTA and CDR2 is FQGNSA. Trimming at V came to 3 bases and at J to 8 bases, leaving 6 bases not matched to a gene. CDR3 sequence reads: CASSLNRGEGYTF. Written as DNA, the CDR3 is TGTGCCAGCAGCTTGAACAGGGGAGAAGGCTACACCTTC.

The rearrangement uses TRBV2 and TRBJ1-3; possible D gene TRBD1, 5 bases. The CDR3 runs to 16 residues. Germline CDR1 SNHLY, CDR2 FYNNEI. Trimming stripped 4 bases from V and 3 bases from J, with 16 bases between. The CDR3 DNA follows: TGTGCCAGCAGTGTAGGAGCGGGGGGAATTGGAAACACCATATATTTT. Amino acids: CASSVGAGGIGNTIYF.